Below, one T cell receptor beta chain is given with its context. Germline CDR1 and CDR2: SGDLS and YYNGEE. The V and J ends lost 0 bases and 4 bases, in that order; junction bases with no gene match: 6. CDR3 length: 15 residues. These data are taken from a study of cytomegalovirus exposure and HLA in healthy donors. PCR involved 60 Vbeta and 13 Jbeta primers. Using immunoSEQ multiplex PCR, the repertoire was profiled, and TCRdb retains in-frame clones only, with some absent. The sample lists about 110,000 clones, 79% occurring once. Material: PBMCs. V and J are TRBV9 and TRBJ1-2; 7 bases line up with TRBD1. The sequence came from a man aged 25-45 years in good health and CMV-seropositive. The CDR3 nucleotides are TGTGCCAGCAGCGTAGAGGGCAGGGGGTCCTATGGCTACACCTTC. Its protein product is CASSVEGRGSYGYTF.